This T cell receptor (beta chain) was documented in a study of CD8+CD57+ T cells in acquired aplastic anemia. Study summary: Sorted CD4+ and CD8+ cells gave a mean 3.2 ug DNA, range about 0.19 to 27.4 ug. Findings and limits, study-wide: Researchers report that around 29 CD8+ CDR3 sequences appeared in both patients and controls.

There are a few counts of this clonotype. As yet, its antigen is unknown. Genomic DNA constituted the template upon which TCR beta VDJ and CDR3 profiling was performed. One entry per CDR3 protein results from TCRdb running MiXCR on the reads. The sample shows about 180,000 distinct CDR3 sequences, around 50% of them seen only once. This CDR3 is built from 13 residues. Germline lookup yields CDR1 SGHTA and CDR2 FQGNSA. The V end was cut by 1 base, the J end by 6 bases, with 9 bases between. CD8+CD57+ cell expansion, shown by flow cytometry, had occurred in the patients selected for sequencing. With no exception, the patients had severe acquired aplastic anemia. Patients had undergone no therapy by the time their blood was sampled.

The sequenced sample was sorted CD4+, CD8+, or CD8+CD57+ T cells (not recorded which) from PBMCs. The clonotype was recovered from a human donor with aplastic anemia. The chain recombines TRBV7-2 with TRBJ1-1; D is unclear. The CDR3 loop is CASSLERVSEAFF. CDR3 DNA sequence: TGTGCCAGCAGCTTAGAAAGGGTATCTGAAGCTTTCTTT.